This section outlines one T cell receptor beta chain sequence together with its context. This specimen belongs to a study of cytomegalovirus exposure and HLA in healthy donors. The V end was cut by 3 bases, the J end by 3 bases, with 9 bases between. This CDR3 has 13 amino acids. CDR1 is SGHRS and CDR2 is YFSETQ in the germline V gene. Amplification used 60 Vbeta primers and 13 Jbeta primers. In the source study's methods: There were about 88 million unique TCR beta chains by a later count, and approximately 10 million of them were shared. Some clones are missing from TCRdb's copy, which holds only in-frame ones; the method was immunoSEQ multiplex PCR. V and J calls and clone size are as listed in that table; D and trimming were resolved from the DNA. The data hold approximately 190,000 clones, with 82% observed a single time.

The specimen sequenced was PBMCs. The clonotype originates from a woman aged 18-29 years in good health and CMV-seronegative. The chain joins TRBV5-1 to TRBJ2-5; possible D gene TRBD2, 5 bases. The CDR3 spells CASSSTGKETQYF. The CDR3 DNA sequence: TGCGCCAGCAGCTCCACGGGAAAAGAGACCCAGTACTTC. The variable domain in full, completed from reference TRBV5-1 and TRBJ2-5, reads KAGVTQTPRYLIKTRGQQVTLSCSPISGHRSVSWYQQTPGQGLQFLFEYFSETQRNKGNFPGRFSGRQFSNSRSEMNVSTLELGDSALYLCASSSTGKETQYFGPGTRLLVL.